Listed below are T cell receptor beta chains from one sample, sequenced in a study of T cell responses to AZD1222 COVID-19 vaccine. Produced via immunoSEQ multiplex PCR; TCRdb's table is partial and in-frame only. The sample carries about 170,000 clones, around 90% recorded once. Here the sequenced sample was peripheral blood, taken on day 0 of AZD1222 vaccination. The source of these receptors is an adult in good health. Each CDR3 is given with its conserved first and last residue. The D gene is left open where the match is weak. Not all rows give a size; the values are once, few, many and, for expanded clones, a class.

CDR3 DNA: TGTGCCATCAGGCACGAACAGGGAGCCTTTTCTGGCTACACCTTC
CDR3 protein: CAIRHEQGAFSGYTF
J gene: TRBJ1-2
D gene: -
clone size: -
V gene: TRBV10-3

CDR3 DNA: TGTGCCACCAGCAGAGGGGGTAGCGCGAACTTAGAGGATGAGCAGTTCTTC
CDR3 protein: CATSRGGSANLEDEQFF
J gene: TRBJ2-1
D gene: -
clone size: -
V gene: TRBV15

CDR3 DNA: TGCGCCAGCAGTCAATCGAGGCGAGCGGGAGATGAGCAGTTCTTC
CDR3 protein: CASSQSRRAGDEQFF
J gene: TRBJ2-1
D gene: TRBD2
clone size: -
V gene: TRBV23-1

CDR3 DNA: TGTGCCAGCAGCTTAACGTCAGGGAACAATGAGCAGTTCTTC
CDR3 protein: CASSLTSGNNEQFF
J gene: TRBJ2-1
D gene: -
clone size: -
V gene: TRBV11-3

CDR3 DNA: TGTGCCAGCAGTTTAGGGACCGGGAGCTCCTACAATGAGCAGTTCTTC
CDR3 protein: CASSLGTGSSYNEQFF
J gene: TRBJ2-1
D gene: -
clone size: -
V gene: TRBV28

CDR3 DNA: TGCGCCAGCAAAGTTGGACGAGGTTACACCGGGGAGCTGTTTTTT
CDR3 protein: CASKVGRGYTGELFF
J gene: TRBJ2-2
D gene: -
clone size: many
V gene: TRBV10-2

CDR3 DNA: TGCAGTGCTAGTCGGACACCAAGAGCTGAGCAGTTCTTC
CDR3 protein: CSASRTPRAEQFF
J gene: TRBJ2-1
D gene: -
clone size: -
V gene: TRBV20-1

CDR3 DNA: TGTGCCAGCACCTACGGTTATGAGCAGTTCTTC
CDR3 protein: CASTYGYEQFF
J gene: TRBJ2-1
D gene: -
clone size: -
V gene: TRBV6-5

CDR3 DNA: TGTGCCAGCTCACCCGTTCGGGGAGCAGAAAACACTGAAGCTTTCTTT
CDR3 protein: CASSPVRGAENTEAFF
J gene: TRBJ1-1
D gene: -
clone size: few
V gene: TRBV18

CDR3 DNA: TGCGCCAGCAGCTTGGCGGGACTGAATTTCCAAGAGACCCAGTACTTC
CDR3 protein: CASSLAGLNFQETQYF
J gene: TRBJ2-5
D gene: -
clone size: -
V gene: TRBV5-1

CDR3 DNA: TGTGCCAGCAGCTTCGAGGGAAGTGGCTACACCTTC
CDR3 protein: CASSFEGSGYTF
J gene: TRBJ1-2
D gene: -
clone size: -
V gene: TRBV5-5

CDR3 DNA: TGTGCCAGCAGTTCACCCGGGACACTCAACTATGGCTACACCTTC
CDR3 protein: CASSSPGTLNYGYTF
J gene: TRBJ1-2
D gene: -
clone size: -
V gene: TRBV28

CDR3 DNA: TGTGCCAGCAGCCCTAGCGGGAGTATCACCGGGGAGCTGTTTTTT
CDR3 protein: CASSPSGSITGELFF
J gene: TRBJ2-2
D gene: TRBD2
clone size: -
V gene: TRBV11-3

CDR3 DNA: TGCGCCAGCAGCTCGAGAGTAAACACTGAAGCTTTCTTT
CDR3 protein: CASSSRVNTEAFF
J gene: TRBJ1-1
D gene: -
clone size: -
V gene: TRBV5-1

CDR3 DNA: TGTGCCACGGGAGTGGGGGGCAATGAGCAGTTCTTC
CDR3 protein: CATGVGGNEQFF
J gene: TRBJ2-1
D gene: -
clone size: -
V gene: TRBV10-3

CDR3 DNA: TGTGCCAGCTCACCGGACAGCCCTGGAAACACCATATATTTT
CDR3 protein: CASSPDSPGNTIYF
J gene: TRBJ1-3
D gene: -
clone size: -
V gene: TRBV18

CDR3 DNA: TGTGCCAGCAGTAAGACACCCAGCACAGATACGCAGTATTTT
CDR3 protein: CASSKTPSTDTQYF
J gene: TRBJ2-3
D gene: -
clone size: few
V gene: TRBV2

CDR3 DNA: TGTGCCAGTAGTACCGGTCCCCATGCCACAGATACGCAGTATTTT
CDR3 protein: CASSTGPHATDTQYF
J gene: TRBJ2-3
D gene: -
clone size: -
V gene: TRBV19

CDR3 DNA: TGTGCCAGCAGCTTAGGACCCCAAAACATTCAGTACTTC
CDR3 protein: CASSLGPQNIQYF
J gene: TRBJ2-4
D gene: -
clone size: -
V gene: TRBV7-2

CDR3 DNA: TGCAGCGGCGCTTCTCGGGGGACCGGGGAGCTGTTTTTT
CDR3 protein: CSGASRGTGELFF
J gene: TRBJ2-2
D gene: -
clone size: -
V gene: TRBV29-1

CDR3 DNA: TGTGCCAGCAGCCACGACCTAACGGGAGCGGGGCAGTTCTTC
CDR3 protein: CASSHDLTGAGQFF
J gene: TRBJ2-1
D gene: -
clone size: -
V gene: TRBV7-3

CDR3 DNA: TGTGCCAGCAGCAAGGGGGCGTTGAACACTGAAGCTTTCTTT
CDR3 protein: CASSKGALNTEAFF
J gene: TRBJ1-1
D gene: TRBD1
clone size: once
V gene: TRBV6-5

CDR3 DNA: TGCAGTGCTACAATGGACTACGAGCAGTACTTC
CDR3 protein: CSATMDYEQYF
J gene: TRBJ2-7
D gene: -
clone size: -
V gene: TRBV20-1